This T cell receptor beta chain was recovered during a study of blood T cell repertoires in COVID-19. Study background: Sites across the United States, Italy and Spain contributed samples from acute and convalescent COVID-19.

The germline CDR1 and CDR2 sequences are MNHEY and SVGAGI. The V end was cut by 4 bases, the J end by 2 bases, with 9 bases between. This CDR3 comprises 13 residues. The repertoire was sequenced with immunoSEQ multiplex PCR; TCRdb's copy has only in-frame clones and lacks some. This sample has 310,000 or so clones, with around nine tenths found just once. J is TRBJ2-7 and V is TRBV6-5, with a tentative D call TRBD2 (5 bases). The TCR comes from a woman aged 40 to 50 who had recovered from COVID-19. Material for sequencing was PBMCs or T cells enriched from blood (not recorded which). As DNA, the CDR3 is TGTGCCAGCAGTTCTACTAGGACCTACGAGCAGTACTTC. The encoded protein is CASSSTRTYEQYF.